This T cell receptor (beta chain) was sequenced during a study of T cells in Graves' hyperthyroidism and ophthalmopathy. This clonotype was seen at least ten times. Its antigen is undetermined. Regions amplified from RNA transcripts were the TCR beta CDR3 regions. RT-PCR in the first round (using the HTBI primer set) targeted the TCR CDR3. TCRdb reanalysed the multiplex PCR reads using MiXCR and keeps one entry per CDR3 protein. In the table there are roughly 170,000 distinct CDR3 sequences, 17% of which are singletons. Trimming cost V 2 bases and J 5 bases, with 7 bases left between them. CDR1 and CDR2 (germline): LNHDA, SQIVND (reference sequence). The CDR3 has 13 residues. Whole-study findings and limits: In simple terms, a model built on 13 V-J features told ophthalmopathy apart from stable hyperthyroidism. Most thyroid-expanded clonotypes above 0.001 were also found in blood.

The sequenced sample was blood. The receptor was derived from a woman between 50 and 59 years old with Graves' hyperthyroidism. The V and J genes are TRBV19 and TRBJ1-5; possible D gene TRBD1, 6 bases. CDR3 sequence reads: CASSIRGYQPQHF. CDR3 nucleotides: TGTGCCAGTAGTATAAGGGGGTATCAGCCCCAGCATTTT.